Listed below are T cell receptor beta chains from one sample, sequenced in a study of T cell repertoires in cytomegalovirus infection. MiXCR, run by TCRdb on the reads, gives a single entry per CDR3 protein. Of more than 300,000 distinct CDR3 sequences detected, about 35% appear once; the ten largest clones hold about 14%. No antigen has been assigned to these receptors. The material was cultured PBMCs, obtained from culture after CMV antigen stimulation. The receptors stem from a human donor in good health (CMV status not recorded). Some clones in this sample may be carry-over from other donors' samples. Each CDR3 is given without its conserved first and last residue. Rows give clone size only sometimes, using once, few, many, or a class for an expanded clone.

clone size | J gene | V gene | CDR3 protein
few | TRBJ2-3 | TRBV9 | ASSAREGPPTDTQY
many | TRBJ2-3 | TRBV6-4 | ASSESGEVTDTQY
few | TRBJ2-7 | TRBV6-2/TRBV6-3 | ASNGLVTYEQY
few | TRBJ2-7 | TRBV20-1 | SARLAGGPTYEQY
many | TRBJ1-2 | TRBV7-2 | ASSLAAGSGYT
- | TRBJ2-1 | TRBV20-1 | SATASRLTYEQF
few | TRBJ2-7 | TRBV29-1 | SVNDRRTYEQY
- | TRBJ1-1 | TRBV30 | AWRSKQGTNTEAF
- | TRBJ2-1 | TRBV19 | ASSTGTSGASYNEQF
few | TRBJ1-1 | TRBV12-3/TRBV12-4 | ASSLQGFSTEAF
few | TRBJ2-7 | TRBV6-1 | ASSEGSGIIPYEQY
- | TRBJ2-2 | TRBV12-3/TRBV12-4 | ASSPQLTGELF
few | TRBJ1-5 | TRBV12-3/TRBV12-4 | ASTTGDWGSNQPQH
- | TRBJ2-7 | TRBV6-2/TRBV6-3 | ASSYSGTVREQY
few | TRBJ1-1 | TRBV6-2/TRBV6-3 | ASSPGQGAGSTEAF
few | TRBJ1-5 | TRBV6-6 | ASSYPINQPQH